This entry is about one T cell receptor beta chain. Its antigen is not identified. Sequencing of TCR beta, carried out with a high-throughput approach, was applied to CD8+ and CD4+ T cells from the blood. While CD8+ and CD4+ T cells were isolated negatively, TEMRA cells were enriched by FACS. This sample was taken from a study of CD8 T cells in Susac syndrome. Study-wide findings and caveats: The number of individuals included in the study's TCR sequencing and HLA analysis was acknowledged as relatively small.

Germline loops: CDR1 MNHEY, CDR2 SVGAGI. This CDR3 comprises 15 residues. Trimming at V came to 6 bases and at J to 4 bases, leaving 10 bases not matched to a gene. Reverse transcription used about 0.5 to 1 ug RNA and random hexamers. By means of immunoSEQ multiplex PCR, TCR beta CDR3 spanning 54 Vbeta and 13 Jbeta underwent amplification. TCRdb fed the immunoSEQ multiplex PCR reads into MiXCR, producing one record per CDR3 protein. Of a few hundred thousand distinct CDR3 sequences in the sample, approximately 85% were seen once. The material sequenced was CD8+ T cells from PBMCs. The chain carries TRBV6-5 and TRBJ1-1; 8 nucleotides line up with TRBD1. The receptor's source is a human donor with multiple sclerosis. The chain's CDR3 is CASRSPGRGPTEAFF. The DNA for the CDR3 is TGTGCCAGCAGGTCCCCTGGCAGGGGGCCCACTGAAGCTTTCTTT.